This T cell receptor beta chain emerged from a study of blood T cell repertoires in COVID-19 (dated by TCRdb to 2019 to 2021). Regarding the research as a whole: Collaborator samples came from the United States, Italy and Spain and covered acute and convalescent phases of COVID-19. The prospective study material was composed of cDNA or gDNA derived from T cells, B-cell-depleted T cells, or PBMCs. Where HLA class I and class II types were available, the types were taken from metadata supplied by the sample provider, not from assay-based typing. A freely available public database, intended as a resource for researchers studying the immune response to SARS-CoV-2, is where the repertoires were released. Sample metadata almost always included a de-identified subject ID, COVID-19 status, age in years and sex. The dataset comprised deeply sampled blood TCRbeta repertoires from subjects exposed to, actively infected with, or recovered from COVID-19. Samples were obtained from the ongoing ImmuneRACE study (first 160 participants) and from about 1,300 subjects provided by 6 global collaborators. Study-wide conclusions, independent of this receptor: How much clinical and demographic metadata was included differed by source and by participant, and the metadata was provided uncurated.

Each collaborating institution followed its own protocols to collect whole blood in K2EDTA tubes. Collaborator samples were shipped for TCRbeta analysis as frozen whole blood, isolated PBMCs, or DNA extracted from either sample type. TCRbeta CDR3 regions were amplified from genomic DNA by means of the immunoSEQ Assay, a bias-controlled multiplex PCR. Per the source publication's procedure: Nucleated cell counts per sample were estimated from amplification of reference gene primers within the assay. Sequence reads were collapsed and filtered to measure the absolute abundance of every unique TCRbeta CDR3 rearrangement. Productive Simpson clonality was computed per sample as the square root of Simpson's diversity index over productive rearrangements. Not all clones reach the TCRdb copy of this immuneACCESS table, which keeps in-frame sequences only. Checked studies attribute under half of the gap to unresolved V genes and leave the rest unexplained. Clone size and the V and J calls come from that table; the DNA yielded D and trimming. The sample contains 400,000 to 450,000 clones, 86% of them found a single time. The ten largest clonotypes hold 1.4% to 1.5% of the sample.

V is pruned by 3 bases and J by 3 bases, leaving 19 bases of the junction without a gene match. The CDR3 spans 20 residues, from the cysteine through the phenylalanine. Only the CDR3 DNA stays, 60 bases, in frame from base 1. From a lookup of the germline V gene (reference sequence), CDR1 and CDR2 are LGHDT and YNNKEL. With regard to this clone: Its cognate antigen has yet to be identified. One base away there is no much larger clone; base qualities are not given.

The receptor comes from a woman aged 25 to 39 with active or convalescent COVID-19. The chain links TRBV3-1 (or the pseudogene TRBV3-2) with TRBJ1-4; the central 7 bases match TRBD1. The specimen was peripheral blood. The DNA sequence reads TGTGCCAGCAGCCACGGTCGAAGACAGGGAATCGCAACTTCTAATGAAAAACTGTTTTTT. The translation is CASSHGRRQGIATSNEKLFF.